This T cell receptor (beta chain) is from a study of post-analysis software for immune sequencing data (dated by TCRdb to about 2015). Regarding the study in general: Relapsing-remitting, secondary progressive and progressive-relapsing multiple sclerosis were recorded as disease courses, and subtype annotation was lacking for some patients. A subset of samples was prepared in parallel using single-end sample barcoding, then pooled and co-amplified after Illumina adapter ligation. The patient repertoires were set against about eleven previously published healthy control repertoires from donors whose ages ranged from roughly 6 to 25 years. What the authors observed across the whole study: The multiple sclerosis patient group was slightly younger than the control group. Strong co-clustering of samples prepared in the same batch was shown by direct clustering with F measure, prompting a batch-effect correction. Four to six TRBV segments, including TRBV5-6, TRBV5-1 and TRBV20-1, were significantly more frequent in patients than controls. Normalized Chao1 diversity was significantly lower in multiple sclerosis patients than controls, suggesting substantial peripheral T-cell clonal expansion.

Libraries were built with PCR. TCRdb names Illumina HiSeq 2500 as the instrument used. To reduce PCR and sequencing biases, unique molecular identifiers were built into the TCR beta cDNA libraries. Per 1 to 10 million input T cells, approximately 500,000 cDNA molecules were obtained, such that each molecule approximated one T cell. Patient libraries were prepared and sequenced with the same protocol used for the earlier healthy control dataset. Within a given batch, samples were prepared together, multiplexed and sequenced on the same HiSeq lane. The paper's data handling went like this. Raw barcoded reads were processed with MIGEC, discarding single-read molecular identifier groups before consensus assembly and CDR3 extraction. Clonotype tables were post-analysed with VDJtools, and diversity was normalized by down-sampling all datasets to the smallest sample size. In repertoire overlap clustering, CDR3 amino acid sequences, but not nucleotide sequences, were matched to correct batch-related cross-sample contamination. TCRdb passed the public sequencing reads through fastp at Q25 and MiXCR, retaining productive beta sequences. Duplicate CDR3 protein sequences are folded into a single record with the most common DNA and genes. The V and J calls and clone size are TCRdb's, not the authors'. Within this sample are about 430,000 distinct CDR3 sequences, with about 39% of them counted one time only. About 7.6% of the sample lies in the top ten.

On this clonotype itself: Which antigen it targets is not known. The input lacks base qualities; no much larger clone sits a single base away.

According to the germline V gene, CDR1 reads SQVTM and CDR2 reads ANQGSEA. From the cysteine through the phenylalanine, the CDR3 covers 15 amino acids. Solely the CDR3 DNA is kept, with 45 bases framed from the first base. The V end loses 6 bases and the J end loses 2 bases, and a stretch of 19 bases separates them. To demonstrate the VDJtools post-analysis software, the study profiled TCR beta repertoires from the peripheral blood of about a dozen young patients with multiple sclerosis. Multiple sclerosis patients were children and adolescents aged roughly 6 to 16 years. This TCR came from a girl aged 2 to 10 with multiple sclerosis. The sequencing input was blood. The chain is assembled from TRBV29-1 and TRBJ1-2, with the D gene uncertain. The DNA is TGCAGCGTCGCGATAGGGATCGCTGAGAACTATGGCTACACCTTC. The translation is CSVAIGIAENYGYTF.